The 17 T cell receptor beta chains below all came from one sample that was sequenced in a study of blood T cell repertoires in COVID-19. The data were produced by immunoSEQ multiplex PCR, yet TCRdb's version contains in-frame clones alone and is incomplete. Among 140,000 to 150,000 clones listed, roughly 84% were seen once. Material: peripheral blood. The receptors here all came from a human donor with acute or convalescent COVID-19. The donor label of this sample is uncertain.

The chain is built from TRBV19 and TRBJ1-1, with D possibly TRBD1 on 6 matching bases. Germline CDR1 reads LNHDA; CDR2 reads SQIVND (reference sequence). Trimming removed 0 bases at V and 4 bases at J, with 15 bases between. The CDR3 spans 16 residues. The DNA of the CDR3 is TGTGCCAGTAGTATAGATATTAATTCCAGGGGCACTGAAGCTTTCTTT. Translating it yields CASSIDINSRGTEAFF.

V and J are TRBV24-1 and TRBJ1-2; D is ambiguous. V shed 1 base and J shed 5 bases, with 4 bases lying between them. The CDR3 sequence is 12 residues long. Germline CDR1 KGHDR, CDR2 SFDVKD. CDR3 sequence (DNA): TGTGCCACCAGTGATTTAGAGTATGGCTACACCTTC. Its protein product is CATSDLEYGYTF.

The chain uses TRBV19 and TRBJ1-4; D not resolved. The CDR3 sequence is 18 residues long. Trimming removed 6 bases at V and 7 bases at J, with 27 bases between. Germline CDR1 is LNHDA and CDR2 is SQIVND (reference sequence). This CDR3 is CASSPGRVGFPLVEKLFF. The CDR3 DNA is TGTGCCAGTAGCCCCGGGCGGGTTGGTTTCCCTTTGGTTGAAAAACTGTTTTTT.

This clone appeared once. The chain joins TRBV6-2 or TRBV6-3 to TRBJ2-3, with D perhaps TRBD2 (6 bases). The germline CDR1 and CDR2 sequences are MNHEY and SVGEGT. The V and J ends lost 4 bases and 1 base respectively, with 12 bases between them. The CDR3 has 15 amino acids. The CDR3 DNA reads as TGTGCCAGCAGTTTCCCGGGACTTGGCACAGATACGCAGTATTTT. Its translation is CASSFPGLGTDTQYF.

In its sample, this clone was seen a few times. The V and J genes are TRBV9 and TRBJ2-3, with TRBD2 as a possible D gene (7 bases). The V gene lost 0 bases and the J gene lost 4 bases, with 12 bases spanning the gap. This CDR3 is 15 amino acids long. Germline V gives CDR1 SGDLS, CDR2 YYNGEE. CDR3 coding DNA: TGTGCCAGCAGCGTAGGGGGGGGCCCGGCAGATACGCAGTATTTT. It specifies CASSVGGGPADTQYF.

This chain uses TRBV2 with TRBJ2-2, with D uncertain. This CDR3 contains 13 residues. Trimming removed 6 bases from V and 5 bases from J, with 10 bases in between. Per the germline V gene, CDR1 is SNHLY and CDR2 is FYNNEI. CDR3 nucleotides: TGTGCCAGCAGCGAACTAATGACCGGGGAGCTGTTTTTT. Encoded protein: CASSELMTGELFF.

The gene calls are TRBV28 and TRBJ1-1; weak D call: TRBD1 (5 bases). Germline CDR1 and CDR2: MDHEN and SYDVKM. V dropped 5 bases and J dropped 1 base, with 14 bases sitting between them. This CDR3 has 15 residues. The chain's CDR3 is CASSGGEAGNTEAFF. As DNA, the CDR3 is TGTGCCAGCAGTGGGGGGGAGGCGGGGAACACTGAAGCTTTCTTT.

This rearrangement joins TRBV30 to TRBJ2-3, with D uncertain. CDR1 is GTSNPN and CDR2 is SVGIG in the germline V gene (reference sequence). The CDR3 has 12 amino acids. Trimming stripped 1 base from V and 2 bases from J, with 4 bases between. CDR3 loop: CAWSALTDTQYF. In DNA form, the CDR3 reads TGTGCCTGGAGTGCCCTCACAGATACGCAGTATTTT.

Only a few counts were recorded for this clone. The chain joins TRBV5-1 to TRBJ1-1; D remains unclear. The CDR3 sequence is 14 residues long. V lost 4 bases, J lost 2 bases, and 12 bases lay in between. The V gene's germline CDR1 is SGHRS and CDR2 YFSETQ. CDR3 bases: TGCGCCAGCAGCCCTCGGGAAGGCAACACTGAAGCTTTCTTT. This sequence encodes CASSPREGNTEAFF.

The V and J genes are TRBV11-2 and TRBJ1-1; D is undetermined. From germline, CDR1 is SGHAT and CDR2 FQNNGV. The V end lost 8 bases, the J end lost 1 base, and 14 bases lay between the germline ends. CDR3 size: 14 residues. Written as DNA, the CDR3 is TGTGCCAGCTGTCTCGCGGCTTGGAACACTGAAGCTTTCTTT. The encoded protein is CASCLAAWNTEAFF.

The gene calls are TRBV27 and TRBJ1-6; D is unclear. CDR1 is MNHEY and CDR2 is SMNVEV in the germline V gene (reference sequence). The CDR3 runs to 14 residues. Trimming shortened V by 5 bases and J by 6 bases, and 11 bases separated the two germline ends. The CDR3 nucleotides read TGTGCCAGCAGTAATGCGGGTCGTAATTCACCCCTCCACTTT. Its protein is CASSNAGRNSPLHF.

The rearrangement joins TRBV28 to TRBJ2-7; perhaps TRBD2 as D (6 bases). The V end was cut by 6 bases, the J end by 0 bases, with 18 bases between. Germline V lookup: CDR1 MDHEN, CDR2 SYDVKM. The CDR3 loop spans 16 amino acids. CDR3 amino acids: CASRGGSAGSSYEQYF. Here the CDR3 DNA reads TGTGCCAGCAGAGGTGGGTCGGCCGGGAGCTCCTACGAGCAGTACTTC.

This clone was observed at least ten times. V is TRBV9 and J is TRBJ2-7, with D hard to call. Germline lookup yields CDR1 SGDLS and CDR2 YYNGEE. The CDR3 has 12 residues. With 4 bases removed from V and 6 bases from J, the gap between germline ends came to 11 bases. The DNA for the CDR3 is TGTGCCAGCAGCTTCCCCCCCTGCGAGCAGTACGTC. This sequence encodes CASSFPPCEQYV.

The chain joins TRBV6-2 or TRBV6-3 to TRBJ2-3, with D perhaps matching TRBD1 (5 bases). CDR1 and CDR2 (germline): MNHEY, SVGEGT. CDR3 length: 12 amino acids. V lost 2 bases, J lost 9 bases, and 9 bases lay in between. CDR3 sequence: CASSYTQGTQYF. The DNA for the CDR3 is TGTGCCAGCAGTTACACGCAGGGAACGCAGTATTTT.

V gene TRBV10-3 combines with J gene TRBJ1-5; 9 nucleotides agree with TRBD1. Germline assignment: CDR1 ENHRY and CDR2 SYGVKD. The CDR3 length is 13 residues. Trimming cost V 10 bases and J 2 bases; bases outside gene matches: 3. The CDR3 loop reads CATRTGGNQPQHF. The CDR3 coding sequence is TGTGCCACTAGGACAGGGGGCAATCAGCCCCAGCATTTT.

CDR3 nucleotides: TGTGCCATCAGTGCGGGACAGGCGGGCTCCTACAATGAGCAGTTCTTC. The encoded protein is CAISAGQAGSYNEQFF. The V and J genes are TRBV10-3 and TRBJ2-1; 8 positions match TRBD1. Unmatched junction bases numbered 5, after V lost 4 bases and J lost 0 bases. CDR3 size: 16 residues. CDR1 and CDR2 (germline): ENHRY, SYGVKD.

The chain uses TRBV7-2 and TRBJ1-1, with D possibly TRBD1 on 6 matching bases. Trimming took off 2 bases at V and 10 bases at J, with 17 bases between the two ends. Germline V gene data show CDR1 as SGHTA and CDR2 as FQGNSA. This CDR3 has 14 amino acids. CDR3 residues: CASSLLDRGGVAFF. CDR3 sequence (DNA): TGTGCCAGCAGCTTATTGGATAGGGGGGGTGTAGCTTTCTTT.